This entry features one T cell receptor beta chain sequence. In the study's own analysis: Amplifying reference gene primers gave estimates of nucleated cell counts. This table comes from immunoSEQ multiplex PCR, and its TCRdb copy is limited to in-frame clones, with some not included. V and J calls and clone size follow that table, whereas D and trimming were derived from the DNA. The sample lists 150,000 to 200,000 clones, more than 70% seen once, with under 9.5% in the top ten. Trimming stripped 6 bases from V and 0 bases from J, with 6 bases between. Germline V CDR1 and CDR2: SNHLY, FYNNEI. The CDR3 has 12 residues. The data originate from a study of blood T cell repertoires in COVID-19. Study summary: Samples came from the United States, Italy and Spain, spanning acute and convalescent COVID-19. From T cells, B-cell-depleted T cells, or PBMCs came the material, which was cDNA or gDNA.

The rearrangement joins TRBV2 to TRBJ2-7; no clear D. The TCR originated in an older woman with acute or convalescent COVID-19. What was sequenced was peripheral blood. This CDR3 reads CASSASSYEQYF. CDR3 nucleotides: TGTGCCAGCAGCGCGAGCTCCTACGAGCAGTACTTC.